This TCR beta chain emerged from a study of OX40 agonist ivuxolimab in advanced cancers. In regard to this clone: Its antigen is not identified.

General study points: CD4+ T cells averaged fewer expanded clones than CD8+ T cells.

TCRdb's copy holds only in-frame clones and misses some; the assay was immunoSEQ multiplex PCR. The table lists tens of thousands of clones, around 84% of them singletons. The V gene lost 2 bases and the J gene lost 6 bases, with 17 bases spanning the gap. The germline V gene has CDR1 SGHDT and CDR2 YYEEEE. The CDR3 totals 16 residues. The receptor was isolated from an adult with an advanced solid tumor such as melanoma, head and neck, liver or kidney cancer. The rearrangement uses TRBV5-6 and TRBJ2-2, with D uncertain. The specimen was CD4+ or CD8+ T cells sorted from blood, collected in a trial of the OX40 agonist ivuxolimab. The chain's CDR3 is CASSFTPGLSPGELFF. As DNA, the CDR3 is TGTGCCAGCAGCTTTACGCCGGGTCTAAGTCCCGGGGAGCTGTTTTTT.